The clone carrying this T cell receptor beta chain was seen at least ten times. Antigen unknown. Other DNA sequences within the sample encode an identical CDR3. Study processing details: The authors used CDR3 differences across clinicopathological groups to build a distant-metastasis classifier for papillary thyroid cancer. TCRdb re-clonotyped the PCR reads via MiXCR. The V and J calls were determined by TCRdb, not by the authors. The sample has about 40,000 clones, over 10% seen once. CDR1 is SGHNT and CDR2 is YYREEE in the germline V gene (reference sequence). The CDR3 length is 16 residues. V was pared by 1 base and J by 0 bases, with 3 bases of the junction left unmatched. The data stem from a study of metastatic and nonmetastatic thyroid tumors. For the study at large: The authors compared repertoires across blood and tumor or nodule tissue from malignant and benign thyroid patients.

Until they underwent thyroid surgery, no patient had received any treatment. Notes on the study in general: Versus benign nodules, malignant thyroid tumors reportedly had significantly higher TCR beta diversity, in blood and tumor.

Material for sequencing was blood. The rearrangement uses TRBV5-4 and TRBJ2-3, with 9 nucleotides matching TRBD1. The TCR comes from a female donor with papillary thyroid cancer or a benign thyroid nodule (not recorded which). Some clones in this sample may be carry-over from other donors' samples. CDR3 in DNA: TGTGCCAGCAGCTTGTTGGACAGGGGAAGCACAGATACGCAGTATTTT. It codes for CASSLLDRGSTDTQYF.